These T cell receptor beta chains were read from a single sample in a study of T cell repertoires in cytomegalovirus infection. Each CDR3 protein is one row after TCRdb ran MiXCR on the reads. Of 650,000 to 900,000 distinct CDR3 sequences in the sample, under 35% were seen once. These receptors have no identified antigens. The source was cultured CD8+ T cells from PBMCs, collected from culture after CMV antigen stimulation. The receptor set was obtained from a human donor in good health (CMV status not recorded). Some clones in this sample may be carry-over from other donors' samples. Both conserved end residues are part of each CDR3. Each record gives: V gene, CDR3 protein.

v_gene: TRBV5-5
CDR3aa: CASSQDPGQNYEQYF

v_gene: TRBV7-9
CDR3aa: CASSPSLAGVHNEQFF

v_gene: TRBV29-1
CDR3aa: CSVEGTGNAEAFF

v_gene: TRBV4-2
CDR3aa: CASSQDERGAGELFF

v_gene: TRBV29-1
CDR3aa: CSGDRENTGELFF

v_gene: TRBV7-9
CDR3aa: CASSWEAGEQFF

v_gene: TRBV12-5
CDR3aa: CASGLVMDEQFF

v_gene: TRBV12-3/TRBV12-4
CDR3aa: CASSLDLRTGEYGYTF

v_gene: TRBV12-3/TRBV12-4
CDR3aa: CASSVQPSNYGYTF

v_gene: TRBV7-6
CDR3aa: CASSLGVGADTEAFF

v_gene: TRBV7-6
CDR3aa: CASSLVGPSADTQYF

v_gene: TRBV4-2
CDR3aa: CASSQDRGGGEPLHF

v_gene: TRBV23-1
CDR3aa: CASTKEEQGGNQPQHF

v_gene: TRBV7-9
CDR3aa: CASSFRGGRDEQYF

v_gene: TRBV7-3
CDR3aa: CASSLGSEQFF

v_gene: TRBV7-6
CDR3aa: CASSRTSGTHEQFF

v_gene: TRBV9
CDR3aa: CASSVGNRLVDTEAFF

v_gene: TRBV5-4
CDR3aa: CASSEATAFNEKLFF

v_gene: TRBV12-3/TRBV12-4
CDR3aa: CASSLGEQGMAFF

v_gene: TRBV12-3/TRBV12-4
CDR3aa: CASSLGGGREQFF

v_gene: TRBV6-6
CDR3aa: CASSYSPTDTQYF

v_gene: TRBV20-1
CDR3aa: CSARAPGTNYGYTF

v_gene: TRBV28
CDR3aa: CASSDSPSGANVLTF

v_gene: TRBV7-9
CDR3aa: CASSLAGDTYTGELFF

v_gene: TRBV19
CDR3aa: CASSIDELDRDQPQHF

v_gene: TRBV6-6
CDR3aa: CASSYSPTGKETQYF

v_gene: TRBV29-1
CDR3aa: CSAGAGASTDTQYF

v_gene: TRBV4-1
CDR3aa: CASSQPREGGSSYNEQFF

v_gene: TRBV4-1
CDR3aa: CASSQDRDSLHQPQHF

v_gene: TRBV20-1
CDR3aa: CSASSGTSGREQFF

v_gene: TRBV7-9
CDR3aa: CASSPPYRTGELFF

v_gene: TRBV4-2
CDR3aa: CASSRRERGVNEQFF

v_gene: TRBV19
CDR3aa: CGSRTAPNTEAFF

v_gene: TRBV7-8
CDR3aa: CASTQRASNYGYTF

v_gene: TRBV18
CDR3aa: CASGTQVNYGYTF

v_gene: TRBV20-1
CDR3aa: CSALVFIAGGNNEQFF

v_gene: TRBV4-3
CDR3aa: CASSQDLGGPIVYNEQFF

v_gene: TRBV12-3/TRBV12-4
CDR3aa: CASSRGTSGGQQETQYF

v_gene: TRBV4-1
CDR3aa: CASSQKAGFGLQYF

v_gene: TRBV2
CDR3aa: CANARPNTGELFF

v_gene: TRBV11-2
CDR3aa: CASSLEDRLNTEAFF

v_gene: TRBV10-3
CDR3aa: CAISEAPVSQETQYF

v_gene: TRBV19
CDR3aa: CASSLAGKLYNEQFF

v_gene: TRBV4-1
CDR3aa: CASSQLKSSLETQYF

v_gene: TRBV9
CDR3aa: CASSTSGLAGTGELFF

v_gene: TRBV7-2
CDR3aa: CASSFSSSGVRYEQYF

v_gene: TRBV10-3
CDR3aa: CAAGPHYTF

v_gene: TRBV7-8
CDR3aa: CASSRRGLGETQYF

v_gene: TRBV27
CDR3aa: CASSLWVGGPSGELFF

v_gene: TRBV7-9
CDR3aa: CASSSTTSYRNGSYEQYF

v_gene: TRBV28
CDR3aa: CASSPLEGVYNEQFF

v_gene: TRBV27
CDR3aa: CASSLVATGIETQYF

v_gene: TRBV6-2/TRBV6-3
CDR3aa: CASIFGGDYTGELFF

v_gene: TRBV20-1
CDR3aa: CSASETVSYNEQFF